These 27 T cell receptor beta chains originate from one sample sequenced in a study of control samples from healthy donors and cancer patients. Sequencing used immunoSEQ multiplex PCR; TCRdb keeps in-frame clones, though not all of them. The sample consists of more than 20,000 clones, around 83% of them appearing once. Sequencing was performed on PBMCs. The receptors shown here come from a man aged 60 to 75 with head and neck cancer.

This clone was counted a single time. The chain carries TRBV6-1 and TRBJ1-4; possibly TRBD1 for D (5 bases). Germline V lookup: CDR1 MNHNS, CDR2 SASEGT. Trimming pared 3 bases from V and 2 bases from J, leaving 10 bases between. The CDR3 consists of 15 residues. This CDR3 is CASSDEGTTNEKLFF. CDR3 nucleotides: TGTGCCAGCAGTGATGAGGGGACTACTAATGAAAAACTGTTTTTT.

The chain is built from TRBV6-6 and TRBJ2-2, with D tentatively TRBD1 or TRBD2 (5 bases each). V gave up 2 bases and J gave up 2 bases, with 12 bases separating them. This CDR3 spans 16 amino acids. Germline assignment: CDR1 MNHNY and CDR2 SVGAGI (reference sequence). The CDR3, as DNA: TGTGCCAGCAGTTACCGGACCGGGGCCAACACCGGGGAGCTGTTTTTT. This gives the protein CASSYRTGANTGELFF.

V gene TRBV30 combines with J gene TRBJ1-4; D not resolved. V gave up 1 base and J gave up 7 bases, with 7 bases separating them. The germline V gene encodes CDR1 GTSNPN and CDR2 SVGIG (reference sequence). The CDR3 is made up of 12 amino acids. CDR3: CAWSERGEKLFF. The CDR3 DNA sequence: TGTGCCTGGAGTGAGCGAGGTGAAAAACTGTTTTTT.

This clone was recorded only once. The rearrangement joins TRBV3-1 (or the pseudogene TRBV3-2) to TRBJ1-6, with D tentatively TRBD1 (6 bases). The germline V and J ends were trimmed by 1 base and 7 bases, with 11 bases remaining between them. Per germline, CDR1 LGHDT and CDR2 YNNKEL (reference sequence). CDR3 length: 15 amino acids. The CDR3 sequence is CASSQAAQGNSPLHF. In nucleotides, the CDR3 is TGTGCCAGCAGCCAAGCTGCCCAGGGGAATTCACCCCTCCACTTT.

The J gene is TRBJ2-5, the V gene TRBV5-1, with D hard to call. CDR3 length: 15 residues. Germline assignment: CDR1 SGHRS and CDR2 YFSETQ. Trimming removed 0 bases from V and 2 bases from J, with 11 bases in between. The CDR3 region is CASSLGRLGQETQYF. The CDR3, as DNA: TGCGCCAGCAGCTTGGGGAGACTGGGACAAGAGACCCAGTACTTC.

The J gene is TRBJ2-3, the V gene TRBV7-8; 13 nucleotides agree with TRBD2. J was trimmed by 0 bases and V by 2 bases; bases with no gene match: 5. The germline CDR1 and CDR2 sequences are SGHVS and FQNEAQ. The CDR3 covers 18 residues. Here the CDR3 reads CASSLTTSGRESTDTQYF. The CDR3 DNA reads TGTGCCAGCAGCTTAACTACTAGCGGGAGGGAGAGCACAGATACGCAGTATTTT.

In its sample, this clone was seen a few times. This chain joins TRBV4-1 and TRBJ1-2, with a possible D match to TRBD1 (6 bases). V dropped 0 bases and J dropped 5 bases, with 13 bases sitting between them. The CDR3 is made up of 15 amino acids. Germline V CDR1 and CDR2: MGHRA, YSYEKL. The CDR3 DNA is TGCGCCAGCAGCCAAGAGATGGGGGCTTGGTATGGCTACACCTTC. As protein: CASSQEMGAWYGYTF.

The V call is TRBV7-2, the J call TRBJ2-1, with D maybe TRBD2 (5 bases). Trimming stripped 5 bases from V and 9 bases from J, with 11 bases between. Per germline, CDR1 SGHTA and CDR2 FQGNSA. The CDR3 is 12 amino acids. The DNA of the CDR3 is TGTGCCAGCAGCCTGACGGGAATTGAGCAGTTCTTC. As protein: CASSLTGIEQFF.

The genes are TRBV9 and TRBJ2-3, with 12 bases lining up with TRBD2. This CDR3 region has 18 residues. Losses at the gene ends were 0 bases for V and 0 bases for J; bases not matched to a gene: 5. Per the germline V gene, CDR1 is SGDLS and CDR2 is YYNGEE. The DNA of the CDR3 is TGTGCCAGCAGCGTAGCGACTAGCGGGAGATGGAGCACAGATACGCAGTATTTT. Protein: CASSVATSGRWSTDTQYF.

This sequence joins TRBV7-9 and TRBJ1-2; a weak D match, TRBD1 (6 bases). The CDR3 is made up of 15 amino acids. Germline CDR1 and CDR2: SEHNR and FQNEAQ (reference sequence). V lost 5 bases and J 2 bases, leaving 15 bases between the germline ends. CDR3 region: CASSPRFQGNYGYTF. Written as DNA, the CDR3 is TGTGCCAGCAGCCCCCGCTTTCAGGGGAACTATGGCTACACCTTC.

The V and J genes are TRBV10-1 and TRBJ1-1; unclear D gene. The ends were cut back, 4 bases at V and 3 bases at J, with 9 bases in the middle. The CDR3 covers 13 residues. From germline, CDR1 is WNHNN and CDR2 SYGVQD (reference sequence). The CDR3 loop is CASSVRGDTEAFF. The CDR3 DNA sequence: TGCGCCAGCAGTGTACGGGGAGACACTGAAGCTTTCTTT.

The chain links TRBV6-5 to TRBJ1-1; 10 nucleotides agree with TRBD1. The CDR3 spans 15 residues. Germline CDR1 reads MNHEY; CDR2 reads SVGAGI. Trimming took 7 bases from V and 5 from J; bases not matched to a gene: 10. The CDR3 DNA follows: TGTGCCAGCATAACTGGACAGGGGGTTCCAACTGAAGCTTTCTTT. Protein product: CASITGQGVPTEAFF.

The chain is built from TRBV25-1 and TRBJ2-7, with a weak D call TRBD1 (7 bases). This CDR3 has 15 residues. Germline CDR1 MGHDK, CDR2 SYGVNS. V was trimmed by 3 bases and J by 5 bases, leaving 17 bases between them. The CDR3 protein is CASSDPRTGGHEQYF. The CDR3 DNA reads TGTGCCAGCAGTGATCCTCGGACAGGAGGGCACGAGCAGTACTTC.

CDR3: CASSQGQGARSPLHF. DNA for the CDR3: TGTGCCAGCAGCCAGGGGCAGGGGGCAAGGTCACCCCTCCACTTT. The genes are TRBV7-2 and TRBJ1-6; 8 bases map to TRBD1. The CDR3 loop spans 15 amino acids. The trim removed 5 bases at V and 10 bases at J, leaving 10 bases unmatched. Germline V CDR1 and CDR2: SGHTA, FQGNSA.

The rearrangement uses TRBV15 and TRBJ2-2, with D possibly being TRBD2 (6 bases). V was shortened by 3 bases and J by 7 bases, with 15 bases between the two germline ends. CDR1 and CDR2 (germline): LNHNV, YYDKDF (reference sequence). The CDR3 totals 15 residues. The CDR3 sequence: CATSRAGLGIGELFF. The CDR3 coding sequence is TGTGCCACCAGCAGGGCGGGGCTGGGCATCGGGGAGCTGTTTTTT.

The chain recombines TRBV7-9 with TRBJ1-2, with TRBD1 as a possible D gene (6 bases). Germline lookup yields CDR1 SEHNR and CDR2 FQNEAQ (reference sequence). The CDR3 runs to 15 residues. The V end lost 5 bases, the J end lost 3 bases, and 16 bases lay between the germline ends. In DNA, the CDR3 is TGTGCCAGCAGCGAAGGTCGTACAGGGTACTATGGCTACACCTTC. Encoded protein: CASSEGRTGYYGYTF. Full variable domain (missing parts from reference TRBV7-9 and TRBJ1-2): DTGVSQNPRHKITKRGQNVTFRCDPISEHNRLYWYRQTLGQGPEFLTYFQNEAQLEKSRLLSDRFSAERPKGSFSTLEIQRTEQGDSAMYLCASSEGRTGYYGYTFGSGTRLTVV.

The rearrangement links TRBV10-1 to TRBJ2-3, with TRBD2 identical over 12 bases. The CDR3 is made up of 14 amino acids. Germline lookup yields CDR1 WNHNN and CDR2 SYGVQD (reference sequence). Germline trimming cut 4 bases from V and 4 bases from J; bases unmatched to any gene: 0. CDR3 residues: CASSASGGADTQYF. The CDR3 DNA sequence: TGCGCCAGCAGTGCTAGCGGGGGGGCAGATACGCAGTATTTT.

The V call is TRBV12-3 or TRBV12-4, the J call TRBJ1-1; no clear D. V shed 1 base and J shed 8 bases, with 5 bases lying between them. This CDR3 has 11 residues. CDR3 loop: CASSLGVEAFF. CDR3 sequence (DNA): TGTGCCAGCAGTTTAGGCGTAGAAGCTTTCTTT.

This clone was seen just once. The rearrangement joins TRBV28 to TRBJ2-2; the D is unclear. The V end lost 5 bases, the J end lost 11 bases, and 15 bases lay between the germline ends. Germline loops: CDR1 MDHEN, CDR2 SYDVKM. The CDR3 totals 13 residues. CDR3 region: CASSAPVLPELFF. The CDR3 coding sequence is TGTGCCAGCAGTGCCCCGGTCCTACCTGAGCTGTTTTTT.

The rearrangement joins TRBV3-1 (or the pseudogene TRBV3-2) to TRBJ1-3; D unresolved. Trimming stripped 2 bases from V and 0 bases from J, with 14 bases between. This CDR3 region has 17 residues. The germline V gene has CDR1 LGHDT and CDR2 YNNKEL (reference sequence). The CDR3 reads CASSQLHRLSSGNTIYF. In DNA, the CDR3 is TGTGCCAGCAGCCAACTCCATCGACTCAGCTCTGGAAACACCATATATTTT.

This chain links TRBV28 with TRBJ2-5; 8 positions agree with TRBD1. V dropped 4 bases and J dropped 5; count of bases not matched to a gene: 12. In germline, CDR1 is MDHEN, CDR2 SYDVKM. The CDR3 has 16 residues. The CDR3 DNA sequence: TGTGCCAGCAGTTCCCCCTTGGACAGGGCGTGGGAGACCCAGTACTTC. Residues: CASSSPLDRAWETQYF.

CDR3 loop: CASRKEVGRGYGYTF. In DNA, the CDR3 is TGTGCCAGCAGGAAAGAGGTGGGCAGGGGCTATGGCTACACCTTC. J is TRBJ1-2 and V is TRBV27; a possible D gene is TRBD1 (6 bases). V shed 6 bases and J shed 4 bases, with 18 bases lying between them. Germline V gives CDR1 MNHEY, CDR2 SMNVEV (reference sequence). The CDR3 runs 15 residues.

This chain connects TRBV24-1 to TRBJ1-5, with a possible D match to TRBD1 (5 bases). Germline loops: CDR1 KGHDR, CDR2 SFDVKD. The CDR3 has 13 residues. Trimming removed 4 bases from V and 4 bases from J, with 7 bases in between. Here the CDR3 reads CATSDGTNQPQHF. CDR3 sequence (DNA): TGTGCCACCAGTGACGGGACTAATCAGCCCCAGCATTTT.

This clone was seen a handful of times. The V gene is TRBV24-1, the J gene TRBJ2-7; 7 nucleotides match TRBD1. The length of the CDR3 is 14 residues. Germline lookup yields CDR1 KGHDR and CDR2 SFDVKD. Unmatched junction bases numbered 9, after V lost 3 bases and J lost 8 bases. In DNA form, the CDR3 reads TGTGCCACCAGTGATCTACGACAGGGTTTAAAGCAGTACTTC. The encoded protein is CATSDLRQGLKQYF.

The chain has TRBV11-3 and TRBJ2-2; D tentatively fits TRBD1 or TRBD2 (5 bases each). Germline V gives CDR1 SGHNT, CDR2 YENEEA. CDR3 size: 16 residues. V was clipped by 1 base and J by 1 base, with 10 bases between them. DNA of the CDR3: TGTGCCAGCAGCTTAGGAGGGGCGCTGAACACCGGGGAGCTGTTTTTT. Translating it yields CASSLGGALNTGELFF.

The gene calls are TRBV5-1 and TRBJ2-7, with TRBD1 identical over 8 bases. J was trimmed by 6 bases and V by 3 bases; bases with no gene match: 8. There are 14 residues in the CDR3. Germline V gene lookup returns CDR1 SGHRS and CDR2 YFSETQ. The CDR3 spells CASSSFRQGREQYF. CDR3 bases: TGCGCCAGCAGCTCCTTCCGACAGGGGCGCGAGCAGTACTTC.

This clone is a singleton in its sample. CDR3 in amino acids: CASSFKRDRNTIYF. The CDR3 region has the DNA TGTGCCAGCAGCTTTAAAAGGGATCGAAACACCATATATTTT. The J gene is TRBJ1-3, the V gene TRBV5-4; D uncertain. The CDR3 runs 14 residues. Trimming took 2 bases from V and 5 from J, leaving 11 bases between them. CDR1 is SGHNT and CDR2 is YYREEE in the germline V gene (reference sequence).